The 6 T cell receptor beta chains listed next were all sequenced from one sample in a study of T cells after yellow fever vaccination. Each CDR3 protein is one row after TCRdb ran MiXCR on the 5' RACE reads. Among 340,000 or so distinct CDR3 sequences listed, around 13% were seen once. Specimen: CD4+ T cells sorted from PBMCs, collected 15 days after the yellow fever booster vaccination. The receptors stem from a man aged 18 to 29 who received the YFV17D yellow fever vaccine.

The chain uses TRBV5-1 and TRBJ2-3; the D gene is possibly TRBD1 (6 bases). Per the germline V gene, CDR1 is SGHRS and CDR2 is YFSETQ. Trimming removed 2 bases from V and 5 bases from J, with 15 bases in between. This CDR3 has 15 residues. The CDR3 protein is CASSFMSPGQDTQYF. The CDR3 DNA reads TGCGCCAGCAGCTTTATGAGCCCGGGACAAGATACGCAGTATTTT.

This clonotype was observed a handful of times. This chain connects TRBV6-5 to TRBJ2-3, with TRBD2 identical over 12 bases. V lost 6 bases to trimming and J lost 4 bases; unmatched junction nucleotides: 5. The V gene's germline CDR1 is MNHEY and CDR2 SVGAGI. The CDR3 consists of 15 residues. The CDR3 bases are TGTGCCAGCAGACCCGGGACTAGCGGGCCAGATACGCAGTATTTT. Residues: CASRPGTSGPDTQYF.

This sequence joins TRBV20-1 and TRBJ2-5; tentatively, D is TRBD2 (5 bases). Germline loops: CDR1 DFQATT, CDR2 SNEGSKA (reference sequence). The CDR3 runs to 14 residues. The CDR3, as DNA: TGCAGCCCCTCGGCTGTTACGGGGATTGAGACCCAGTACTTC. Its protein product is CSPSAVTGIETQYF.

The chain joins TRBV18 to TRBJ1-5; 8 bases align to TRBD1. V shed 4 bases, J shed 3 bases, and the junction held 8 bases outside the gene matches. Germline lookup yields CDR1 KGHSH and CDR2 LQKENI. The length of the CDR3 is 16 residues. The CDR3 DNA is TGTGCCAGCTCACGTCAGGGGGCGTCGTCCAATCAGCCCCAGCATTTT. Translating gives CASSRQGASSNQPQHF.

This clonotype was observed at least ten times. The chain is built from TRBV15 and TRBJ1-4; possibly TRBD1 for D (6 bases). Germline CDR1 reads LNHNV; CDR2 reads YYDKDF (reference sequence). The CDR3 contains 15 residues. Trimming removed 0 bases at V and 8 bases at J, with 13 bases between. The CDR3 loop reads CATSRDPQGEEKLFF. The CDR3 nucleotides are TGTGCCACCAGCAGAGATCCACAGGGAGAAGAAAAACTGTTTTTT.

The chain recombines TRBV5-1 with TRBJ1-2; perhaps TRBD1 as D (5 bases). The CDR3 is 16 amino acids. CDR1 is SGHRS and CDR2 is YFSETQ in the germline V gene. Trimming took off 4 bases at V and 2 bases at J, with 18 bases between the two ends. CDR3 DNA: TGCGCCAGCAGCCTGGGAGGGGCCCAATCGAACTATGGCTACACCTTC. This sequence encodes CASSLGGAQSNYGYTF.